Detailed here is one T cell receptor (beta chain). This sample is part of a study of blood T cells in healthy people across ages. Germline-derived CDR1 and CDR2 are KGHDR and SFDVKD. V lost 5 bases and J lost 2, with 15 bases in between. The CDR3 totals 16 residues. Primed by a sample-barcoded 5' primer and a J-beta primer mix, a second PCR proceeded for roughly 7 to 12 cycles. TCRdb called the 5' RACE reads again in MiXCR, with one record for every CDR3 protein. The sample lists 1,300,000 or so distinct CDR3 sequences; around 59% were seen once. The rearrangement uses TRBV24-1 and TRBJ2-1; D gene ambiguous. The specimen was blood. The clonotype was recovered from a man in his late teens or twenties in good health. CDR3 sequence: CATSASNRTTYNEQFF. The CDR3 DNA is TGTGCCACCAGTGCAAGCAACCGCACTACCTACAATGAGCAGTTCTTC.